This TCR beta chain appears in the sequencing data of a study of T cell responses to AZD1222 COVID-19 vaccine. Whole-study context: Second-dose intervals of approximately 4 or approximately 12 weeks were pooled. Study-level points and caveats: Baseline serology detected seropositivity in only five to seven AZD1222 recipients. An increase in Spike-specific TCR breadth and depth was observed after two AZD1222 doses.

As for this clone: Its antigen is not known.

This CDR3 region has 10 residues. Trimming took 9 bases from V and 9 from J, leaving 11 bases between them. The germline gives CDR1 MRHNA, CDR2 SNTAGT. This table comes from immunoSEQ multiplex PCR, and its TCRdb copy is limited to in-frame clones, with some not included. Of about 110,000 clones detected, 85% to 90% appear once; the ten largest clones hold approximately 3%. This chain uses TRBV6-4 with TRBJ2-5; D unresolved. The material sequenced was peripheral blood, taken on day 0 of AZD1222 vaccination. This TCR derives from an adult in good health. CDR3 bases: TGTGCCAGACCCCGGCGGTCCCAGTACTTC. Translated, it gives CARPRRSQYF.